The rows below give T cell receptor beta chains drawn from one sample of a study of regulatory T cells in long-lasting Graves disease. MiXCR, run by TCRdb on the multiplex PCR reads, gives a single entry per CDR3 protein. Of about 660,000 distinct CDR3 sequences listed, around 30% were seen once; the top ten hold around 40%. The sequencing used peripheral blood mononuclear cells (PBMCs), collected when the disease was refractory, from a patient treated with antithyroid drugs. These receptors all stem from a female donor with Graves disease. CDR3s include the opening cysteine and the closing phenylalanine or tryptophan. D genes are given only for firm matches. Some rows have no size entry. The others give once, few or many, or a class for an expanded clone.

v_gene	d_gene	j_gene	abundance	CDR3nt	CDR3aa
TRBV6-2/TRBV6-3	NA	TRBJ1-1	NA	TGTGCCAGCAGCTCTAGCCCCACTGAAGCTTTCTTT	CASSSSPTEAFF
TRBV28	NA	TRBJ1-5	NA	TGTGCCAGCAGTTTAATCCGATATAGCAATCAGCCCCAGCATTTT	CASSLIRYSNQPQHF
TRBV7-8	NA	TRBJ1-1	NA	TGTGCCACCCTACCCCCAGGGAGAATGAACACTGAAGCTTTCTTT	CATLPPGRMNTEAFF
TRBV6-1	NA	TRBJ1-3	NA	TGTGCCAGCCAGGCCGGATCCGCGATCTCTGGAAACACCATATATTTT	CASQAGSAISGNTIYF
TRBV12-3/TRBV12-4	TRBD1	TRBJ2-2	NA	TGTGCCAGCAGTAAAGGGGGCGTAACCGGGGAGCTGTCTTTT	CASSKGGVTGELSF
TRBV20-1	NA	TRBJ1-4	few	TGCAGTGCTAGAGATGCGGCAGACCCTAATGAAAAACTGTTTTTT	CSARDAADPNEKLFF
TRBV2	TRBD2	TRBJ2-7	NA	TGTGCCAGCGGAAGAGCGGGAGGGCTCGAGCAGTACTTC	CASGRAGGLEQYF
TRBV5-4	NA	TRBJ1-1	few	TGTGCCAGCAGGATGGGGCAGGCCACTGAAGCTTTCTTT	CASRMGQATEAFF
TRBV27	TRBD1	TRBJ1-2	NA	TGTGCCAGCAGTTTAACAGGGGGCATTAACTATGGCTACACCTTC	CASSLTGGINYGYTF
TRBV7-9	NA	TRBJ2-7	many	TGTGCCAGCAGCCAGGGCCCCAGCAACGAGCAGTACTTC	CASSQGPSNEQYF
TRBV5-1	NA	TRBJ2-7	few	TGCGCCAGCAGCGACCTCACCGAGAGGGAGTACTTC	CASSDLTEREYF
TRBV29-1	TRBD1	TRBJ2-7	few	TGCAGCGTTGGGACAGGGAGGTCCTACGAGCAGTACTTC	CSVGTGRSYEQYF
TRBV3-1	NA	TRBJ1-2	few	TGTGCCAGCAGCCAAGAGCTACAGAGGCTCGGTAGCTACACCTTC	CASSQELQRLGSYTF
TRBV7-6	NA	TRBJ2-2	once	TGTGCCAGCAGCCTCCAAGTGTCGAACACCGGGGAGCTGTTTTTT	CASSLQVSNTGELFF
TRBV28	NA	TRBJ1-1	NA	TGTGCCAGTCAGACACTAAACACTGAAGCTTTCTTT	CASQTLNTEAFF
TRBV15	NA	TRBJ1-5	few	TGTGCCACCAGCAGAGACAGGGAAATCAATCAGCCCCAGCATTTT	CATSRDREINQPQHF
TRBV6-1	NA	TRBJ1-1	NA	TGTGCCAGCAGCGCCCCCGCGGACGGACGGGCGAACACTGAAGCTTTCTTT	CASSAPADGRANTEAFF
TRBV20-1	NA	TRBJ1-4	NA	TGCAGTGCTAGAGATTCACAGTTTAATGAAAAACTGTTTTTT	CSARDSQFNEKLFF
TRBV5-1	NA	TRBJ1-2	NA	TGCGCCAGCAGCTTGGGAACCGGGGCCCTCTATGGCTACACCTTC	CASSLGTGALYGYTF
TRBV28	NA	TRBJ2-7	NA	TGTGCCAGCTGTTTTCTCGGGGGATTGTACGAGCAGTACTTC	CASCFLGGLYEQYF
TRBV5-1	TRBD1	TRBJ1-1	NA	TGCGCCAGCAGCTTGACAGGGGTTGGGCTCACTGAAGCTTTCTTT	CASSLTGVGLTEAFF
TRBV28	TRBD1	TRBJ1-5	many	TGTGCCAGCAGTCTCGACAGGGCAAGGCCCCAGCATTTT	CASSLDRARPQHF
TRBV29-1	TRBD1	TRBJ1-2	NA	TGCAGCGTGGAACCGACAGGGTCCTTTGGCTACACCTTC	CSVEPTGSFGYTF
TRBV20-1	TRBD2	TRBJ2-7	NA	TGCAGTGCTCCTCGATTGAGCGGGAGCTCCTACGAGCAGTACTTC	CSAPRLSGSSYEQYF
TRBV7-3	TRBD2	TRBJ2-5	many	TGTGCCAGCAGCTCGGGACTAGCAGGAGAGACCCAGTACTTC	CASSSGLAGETQYF
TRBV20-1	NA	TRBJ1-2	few	TGCAGTGCCTTATCGCTTAACTATGGCTACACCTTC	CSALSLNYGYTF
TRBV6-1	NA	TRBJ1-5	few	TGTGCCAGCAGTGATGTGGGGTTCGAATATAGCAATCAGCCCCAGCATTTT	CASSDVGFEYSNQPQHF
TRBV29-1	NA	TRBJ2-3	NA	TGCAGCGTTGAAGAGGGTGCGGCCGGCACAGATACGCAGTATTTT	CSVEEGAAGTDTQYF
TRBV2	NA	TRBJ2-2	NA	TGTGCCAGCAGTGAATTGGGCGGCGGGACCGGGGAGCTGTTTTTT	CASSELGGGTGELFF
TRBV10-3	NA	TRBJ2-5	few	TGTGCCATCAGTGACCCCGGTGGGTACCAAGAGACCCAGTACTTC	CAISDPGGYQETQYF
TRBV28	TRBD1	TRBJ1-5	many	TGTGCCAGCAGTTTAGGGGGACAGGGCCGTCAGCCCCAGCATTTT	CASSLGGQGRQPQHF
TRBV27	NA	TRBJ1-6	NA	TGTGCCAGCAGTTCTCTCTCAAGCTCCTATAATTCACCCCTCCACTTT	CASSSLSSSYNSPLHF
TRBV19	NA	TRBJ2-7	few	TGTGCCAGCACCCCGGGAGACAGGGCGTACGAGCAGTACTTC	CASTPGDRAYEQYF
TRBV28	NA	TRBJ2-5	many	TGTGCCAGCAGTTGGGCGGGACAAGAGACCCAGTACTTC	CASSWAGQETQYF
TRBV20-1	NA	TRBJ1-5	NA	TGCAGTGCTAGTCGCGGACAGTTGAATCAGCCCCAGCATTTT	CSASRGQLNQPQHF
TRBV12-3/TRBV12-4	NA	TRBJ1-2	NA	TGTGCCAGCAGTTTAGTGGGCAAAGGCTACACCTTC	CASSLVGKGYTF
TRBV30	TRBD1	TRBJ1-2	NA	TGTGCTGACGGGACAGTTTCTAACTATGGCTACATCTTC	CADGTVSNYGYIF
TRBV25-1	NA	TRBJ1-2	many	TGTGCCAGCAGTGAAGGGGGGGCGCGTGGCTATGGCTACACCTTC	CASSEGGARGYGYTF
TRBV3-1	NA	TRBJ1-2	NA	TGTGCCAGCAGCCAAGGGCAGGGGATTTACAGGAACTATGGCTACACCTTC	CASSQGQGIYRNYGYTF
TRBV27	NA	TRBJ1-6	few	TGTGCCAGCAGGGCAGTTGGCCTAAATTCACCCCTCCACTTT	CASRAVGLNSPLHF
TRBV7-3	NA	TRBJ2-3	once	TGTGCCAGCAGCTTTTTGGAAACAGATACGCAGTATTTT	CASSFLETDTQYF